The 30 T cell receptor beta chains presented below share a single source sample, sequenced in a study of CD8+ T cells in alopecia areata. cDNA prepared by RNA extraction and subsequent reverse transcription served as the template for sequencing. Repertoires were generated with immunoSEQ multiplex PCR, while TCRdb's copy carries only in-frame clones and drops some. The sample includes approximately 280,000 clones, about 62% seen only once; the top ten take less than 2%. Treatment given: oral pan-JAK inhibitor, 5-10 mg twice daily. The specimen was CD4+ T cells sorted from blood, collected at week 24, from a patient treated with tofacitinib. The receptors stem from a human donor with alopecia areata.

The V call is TRBV2, the J call TRBJ1-2; 9 bases match TRBD1. Germline CDR1 SNHLY, CDR2 FYNNEI. The CDR3 has 15 residues. Trimming removed 3 bases from V and 4 bases from J; junction bases left unmatched: 6. CDR3 bases: TGTGCCAGCAGTGAGGGACAGGGCAAGGGCTATGGCTACACCTTC. It encodes CASSEGQGKGYGYTF.

Of note for this clone: Other DNA sequences in the same sample also yield this CDR3. The chain is built from TRBV29-1 and TRBJ2-1; D ambiguous. Trimming stripped 7 bases from V and 6 bases from J, with 7 bases between. The CDR3 consists of 10 residues. Germline V lookup: CDR1 SQVTM, CDR2 ANQGSEA. CDR3 sequence reads: CSGGRNEQFF. In nucleotides, the CDR3 is TGCAGCGGTGGACGCAATGAGCAGTTCTTC.

In this sample, this clone turned up a few times. The chain combines TRBV7-9 with TRBJ2-5; 12 bases agree with TRBD1. The CDR3 totals 15 residues. The V and J ends lost 5 bases and 5 bases, in that order; junction bases with no gene match: 6. Germline CDR1 SEHNR, CDR2 FQNEAQ (reference sequence). The CDR3 coding sequence is TGTGCCAGCAGCGGGGGGACAGGGGGCATGGAGACCCAGTACTTC. It yields the protein CASSGGTGGMETQYF.

This clone was picked up a small number of times. The CDR3 bases are TGTGCCAGCTCACCAAGTCCGATAAGGAGGGCAACTAATGAAAAACTGTTTTTT. Protein sequence: CASSPSPIRRATNEKLFF. The chain employs TRBV18 and TRBJ1-4; D ambiguous. This CDR3 is built from 18 residues. The germline V and J ends were trimmed by 2 bases and 0 bases, with 16 bases remaining between them. Per germline, CDR1 KGHSH and CDR2 LQKENI.

The CDR3 bases are TGTGCCAGCAGTTTATTCGGGGGGCAGTCCAATTCACCCCTCCACTTT. Translated, it gives CASSLFGGQSNSPLHF. The rearrangement uses TRBV28 and TRBJ1-6, with a weak D call TRBD1 (6 bases). V was cut by 1 base and J by 7 bases, with 14 bases left in between. Looked up from germline, CDR1 is MDHEN and CDR2 is SYDVKM. The CDR3 length is 16 residues.

The sample holds many counts of this clone. The chain joins TRBV28 to TRBJ1-5, with D maybe TRBD1 (5 bases). With 9 bases removed from V and 3 bases from J, the gap between germline ends came to 24 bases. This CDR3 has 17 residues. Germline V gives CDR1 MDHEN, CDR2 SYDVKM. The CDR3 loop reads CASSGRSPGGTNQPQHF. In DNA, the CDR3 is TGTGCCAGTTCGGGACGATCCCCAGGAGGGACCAATCAGCCCCAGCATTTT.

V and J are TRBV7-2 and TRBJ2-7; D remains ambiguous. Per the germline V gene, CDR1 is SGHTA and CDR2 is FQGNSA. The ends were cut back, 3 bases at V and 2 bases at J, with 14 bases in the middle. This CDR3 spans 15 amino acids. This CDR3 reads CASSFRPGPPYEQYF. The CDR3 DNA sequence: TGTGCCAGCAGCTTCCGCCCCGGGCCCCCCTACGAGCAGTACTTC.

CDR3 sequence: CASSVEQGTSDTQYF. The DNA for the CDR3 is TGTGCCAGCAGCGTAGAACAGGGGACGTCGGATACGCAGTATTTT. The chain links TRBV9 to TRBJ2-3, with 7 bases lining up with TRBD1. Germline V gives CDR1 SGDLS, CDR2 YYNGEE. The CDR3 covers 15 residues. The V and J ends lost 0 bases and 6 bases, in that order; junction bases with no gene match: 7.

This chain uses TRBV29-1 with TRBJ2-7; the match to TRBD1 covers 10 bases. Germline CDR1 reads SQVTM; CDR2 reads ANQGSEA. The CDR3 contains 13 residues. The V gene end was trimmed by 4 bases and the J gene end by 2 bases; junction bases not matched to a gene: 2. This CDR3 is CSVGDRGPYEQYF. CDR3 sequence (DNA): TGCAGCGTTGGGGACAGGGGTCCCTACGAGCAGTACTTC.

The chain carries TRBV5-4 and TRBJ2-1; D ambiguous. The CDR3 covers 15 residues. Trimming left V 2 bases short and J 0 bases short, with 9 bases between. Germline CDR1 reads SGHNT; CDR2 reads YYREEE (reference sequence). As DNA, the CDR3 is TGTGCCAGCAGCTTAAAACGGTACTCCTACAATGAGCAGTTCTTC. Its protein product is CASSLKRYSYNEQFF. The whole variable domain, filled in from reference TRBV5-4 and TRBJ2-1, reads ETGVTQSPTHLIKTRGQQVTLRCSSQSGHNTVSWYQQALGQGPQFIFQYYREEENGRGNFPPRFSGLQFPNYSSELNVNALELDDSALYLCASSLKRYSYNEQFFGPGTRLTVL.

The chain combines TRBV7-2 with TRBJ1-1, with D perhaps matching TRBD1 (6 bases). V was pared by 2 bases and J by 7 bases, with 14 bases between. This CDR3 spans 14 amino acids. Per germline, CDR1 SGHTA and CDR2 FQGNSA. CDR3 residues: CASSLCPGECEAFF. CDR3 DNA: TGTGCCAGCAGCTTATGCCCAGGGGAGTGTGAAGCTTTCTTT.

The chain carries TRBV7-9 and TRBJ1-6, with D maybe TRBD1 (6 bases). V lost 1 base to trimming and J lost 10 bases, with 8 bases between them. The CDR3 consists of 13 residues. CDR1 and CDR2 (germline): SEHNR, FQNEAQ (reference sequence). The CDR3 nucleotides read TGTGCCAGCAGCTTAGGGGACACCTCACCCCTCCACTTT. It yields the protein CASSLGDTSPLHF.

The V call is TRBV29-1, the J call TRBJ2-5; D not resolved. The better agreement between TRBJ2-7 and the DNA end casts doubt on the J call. CDR3 length: 9 amino acids. Per germline, CDR1 SQVTM and CDR2 ANQGSEA. DNA for the CDR3: TGCAGCGTTTTCTACGAGCAGTACTTC. Encoded protein: CSVFYEQYF.

The gene calls are TRBV2 and TRBJ1-5, with a tentative D call TRBD1 (6 bases). V was shortened by 1 base and J by 3 bases, with 10 bases between the two germline ends. In germline, CDR1 is SNHLY, CDR2 FYNNEI. This CDR3 spans 15 amino acids. The CDR3 coding sequence is TGTGCCAGCAGTGAAGTGTCAGGGGTCAATCAGCCCCAGCATTTT. It encodes CASSEVSGVNQPQHF.

The genes are TRBV7-8 and TRBJ1-2; maybe TRBD1 (5 bases). Germline V gene data show CDR1 as SGHVS and CDR2 as FQNEAQ. The ends were cut back, 2 bases at V and 0 bases at J, with 22 bases in the middle. This CDR3 contains 19 residues. The CDR3 DNA is TGTGCCAGCAGCTTATCGCTGGGGCCGGCAGGTTACTCTAACTATGGCTACACCTTC. Protein: CASSLSLGPAGYSNYGYTF.

This chain links TRBV30 with TRBJ2-5, with D unclear. Trimming pared 2 bases from V and 5 bases from J, leaving 6 bases between. The CDR3 has 11 residues. Germline-derived CDR1 and CDR2 are GTSNPN and SVGIG (reference sequence). The DNA of the CDR3 is TGTGCCTGGAGTCCTGCGGAGACCCAGTACTTC. It encodes CAWSPAETQYF.

This clone has only a few counts. The V and J genes are TRBV29-1 and TRBJ1-2, with 7 bases aligning to TRBD1. The CDR3 is 14 residues long. Germline CDR1 is SQVTM and CDR2 is ANQGSEA. With V trimmed by 4 bases and J by 3 bases, 8 bases remained unmatched. Here the CDR3 DNA reads TGCAGCGTTGTGGCCAGGGGGGAGGACTATGGCTACACCTTC. Its translation is CSVVARGEDYGYTF.

CDR3 in amino acids: CASTELQAYEQYF. The CDR3, as DNA: TGTGCCAGCACTGAGCTCCAGGCCTACGAGCAGTACTTC. The genes are TRBV2 and TRBJ2-7; D is uncertain. The length of the CDR3 is 13 residues. The V and J ends lost 7 bases and 2 bases respectively, with 12 bases between them. Germline V lookup: CDR1 SNHLY, CDR2 FYNNEI.

With regard to this clone: Within the sample, other DNA sequences also encode this same CDR3. This chain uses TRBV5-1 with TRBJ2-5; no reliable D call. Trimming took 0 bases from V and 2 from J, leaving 5 bases between them. CDR3 length: 13 residues. The V gene's germline CDR1 is SGHRS and CDR2 YFSETQ. The CDR3 DNA is TGCGCCAGCAGCTTGGGAGGTCAAGAGACCCAGTACTTC. Translating it yields CASSLGGQETQYF.

This clone was detected a few times. Different DNA sequences within this sample yield the same CDR3. The rearrangement uses TRBV14 and TRBJ1-1, with TRBD1 matching over 8 bases. V gave up 4 bases and J gave up 4 bases; unmatched junction bases: 2. The CDR3 is made up of 13 amino acids. Germline V gene lookup returns CDR1 SGHDN and CDR2 FVKESK. Here the CDR3 DNA reads TGTGCCAGCAGCCGTACAGGGGGCACTGAAGCTTTCTTT. It is translated as CASSRTGGTEAFF.

This clone was detected only once. This chain links TRBV30 with TRBJ1-1; D is uncertain. This CDR3 contains 13 residues. Germline lookup yields CDR1 GTSNPN and CDR2 SVGIG (reference sequence). V was shortened by 3 bases and J by 1 base, with 9 bases between the two germline ends. The DNA of the CDR3 is TGTGCCTGGAGGTCGTCCCAGAACACTGAAGCTTTCTTT. This sequence encodes CAWRSSQNTEAFF.

This clone was seen more than once but under ten times. The J gene is TRBJ2-2, the V gene TRBV14; 12 nucleotides match TRBD2. Germline CDR1 is SGHDN and CDR2 is FVKESK. The length of the CDR3 is 17 residues. V gave up 4 bases and J gave up 5 bases; unmatched junction bases: 8. CDR3 coding DNA: TGTGCCAGCAGCCCTATCCCTGGACTAGCGGGGACCGGGGAGCTGTTTTTT. Translating it yields CASSPIPGLAGTGELFF.

The rearrangement links TRBV4-2 to TRBJ2-7, with a weak D call TRBD1 (6 bases). V dropped 3 bases and J dropped 1 base, with 13 bases sitting between them. Per germline, CDR1 LGHNA and CDR2 YNFKEQ. CDR3 length: 15 residues. In DNA, the CDR3 is TGTGCCAGCAGCCACGGCCAGGGGCAGTCCTACGAGCAGTACTTC. Translation gives CASSHGQGQSYEQYF.

This clone was detected a few times. This chain connects TRBV9 to TRBJ1-1, with D possibly TRBD1 on 5 matching bases. The CDR3 is made up of 14 amino acids. With 2 bases removed from V and 8 bases from J, the gap between germline ends came to 16 bases. Germline V gene sequence: CDR1 SGDLS, CDR2 YYNGEE. The CDR3 DNA is TGTGCCAGCAGCGTCGCTCAGGGAGGCGGAGAAGCTTTCTTT. This sequence encodes CASSVAQGGGEAFF.

J is TRBJ1-1 and V is TRBV7-9; 7 nucleotides align to TRBD1. The germline CDR1 and CDR2 sequences are SEHNR and FQNEAQ (reference sequence). The V gene end was trimmed by 4 bases and the J gene end by 3 bases; junction bases not matched to a gene: 2. The CDR3 consists of 13 residues. CDR3 residues: CASSSQGDTEAFF. The CDR3 DNA sequence: TGTGCCAGCAGCTCCCAGGGGGACACTGAAGCTTTCTTT.

The J gene is TRBJ1-1, the V gene TRBV20-1, with D unresolved. V dropped 0 bases and J dropped 6 bases, with 5 bases sitting between them. CDR1 DFQATT and CDR2 SNEGSKA come from the germline V gene (reference sequence). CDR3 size: 11 residues. The CDR3 DNA reads as TGCAGTGCTAGAGATCAGGCTGAAGCTTTCTTT. This gives the protein CSARDQAEAFF.

The chain employs TRBV30 and TRBJ1-6; D is ambiguous. V was cut by 3 bases and J by 4 bases, with 4 bases left in between. Germline-derived CDR1 and CDR2 are GTSNPN and SVGIG (reference sequence). The CDR3 is 12 amino acids. The CDR3 here is CAWRIYNSPLHF. CDR3 coding DNA: TGTGCCTGGAGGATATATAATTCACCCCTCCACTTT.

This chain uses TRBV6-5 with TRBJ1-2; a weak D match, TRBD1 (6 bases). Trimming took off 5 bases at V and 4 bases at J, with 17 bases between the two ends. The CDR3 extends over 15 amino acids. Germline assignment: CDR1 MNHEY and CDR2 SVGAGI. CDR3 region: CASSGQGPDGYGYTF. DNA of the CDR3: TGTGCCAGCAGTGGCCAGGGGCCTGATGGCTATGGCTACACCTTC.

The chain carries TRBV5-6 and TRBJ1-2; tentative D call: TRBD1 (6 bases). Germline V gene data show CDR1 as SGHDT and CDR2 as YYEEEE. This CDR3 region has 13 residues. Between the trimmed V and J ends, which lost 4 bases and 4 bases, there was a span of 11 bases. The CDR3 loop is CASSRLTGYGYTF. The DNA of the CDR3 is TGTGCCAGCAGCCGACTGACAGGCTATGGCTACACCTTC.

The genes are TRBV28 and TRBJ1-5, with D unresolved. The CDR3 is 16 amino acids. Germline CDR1 is MDHEN and CDR2 is SYDVKM. Trimming removed 3 bases from V and 6 bases from J, with 18 bases in between. CDR3 sequence reads: CASSFVNGLGGQPQHF. The CDR3 coding sequence is TGTGCCAGCAGTTTCGTAAACGGCCTGGGCGGTCAGCCCCAGCATTTT.